This T cell receptor (beta chain) was documented in a study of T cells expressing NK-cell markers. Notes on the study in general: Researchers report these clonotypes also headed the CD3+CD56-NKG2C+ fraction in several donors. NKG2C+ dominant clonotypes from over 5 donors made up about 1.0-7.5% of CD8+ T cells.

On this clonotype: The antigen is unknown.

Libraries used 5'RACE template switching adding universal primer site and UMIs. TCRdb reprocessed the 5' RACE reads, with one entry per CDR3 protein and no DNA. This sample's table has a few hundred thousand distinct CDR3 sequences. The sequence came from a man aged 18 to 70 in good health. Sample: blood T cells: a sorted CD56 or NKG2C T cell subset, CD4+ or CD8+ T cells, or bulk PBMC T cells (not recorded which).

CDR3 region: CSAKTGPQTQYF. The chain carries TRBV20-1 and TRBJ2-5; absent DNA, TCRdb's TRBD2 call cannot be checked. CDR1 is DFQATT and CDR2 is SNEGSKA in the germline V gene (reference sequence). The CDR3 is 12 amino acids.